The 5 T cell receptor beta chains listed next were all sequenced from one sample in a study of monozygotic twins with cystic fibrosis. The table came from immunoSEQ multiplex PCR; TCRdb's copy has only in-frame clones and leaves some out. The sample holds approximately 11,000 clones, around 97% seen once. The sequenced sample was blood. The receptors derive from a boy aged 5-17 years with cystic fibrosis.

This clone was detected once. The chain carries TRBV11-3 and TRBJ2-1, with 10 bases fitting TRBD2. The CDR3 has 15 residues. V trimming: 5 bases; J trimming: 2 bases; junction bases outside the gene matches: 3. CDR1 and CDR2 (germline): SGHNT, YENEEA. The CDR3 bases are TGTGCCAGCAGCCCTAGCGGGAGCGCCTACAATGAGCAGTTCTTC. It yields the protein CASSPSGSAYNEQFF.

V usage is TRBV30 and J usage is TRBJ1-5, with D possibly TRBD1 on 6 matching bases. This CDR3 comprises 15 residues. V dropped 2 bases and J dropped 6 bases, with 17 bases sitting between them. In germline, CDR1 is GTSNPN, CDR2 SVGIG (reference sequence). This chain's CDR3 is CAWSSLGGETQPQHF. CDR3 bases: TGTGCCTGGAGTTCCTTGGGGGGCGAGACTCAGCCCCAGCATTTT.

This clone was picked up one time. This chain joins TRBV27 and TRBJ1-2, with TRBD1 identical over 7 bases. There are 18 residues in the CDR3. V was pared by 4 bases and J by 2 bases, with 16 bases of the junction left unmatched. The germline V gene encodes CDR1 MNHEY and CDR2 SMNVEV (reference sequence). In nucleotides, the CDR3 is TGTGCCAGCAGTTCACAAACCCCCCGAGAACAGGGGAACTATGGCTACACCTTC. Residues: CASSSQTPREQGNYGYTF.

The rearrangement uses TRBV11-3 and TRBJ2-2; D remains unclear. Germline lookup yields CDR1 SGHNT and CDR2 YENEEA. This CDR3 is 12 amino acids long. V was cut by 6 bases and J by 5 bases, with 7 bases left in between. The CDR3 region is CASSFMTGELFF. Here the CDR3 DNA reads TGTGCCAGCAGTTTTATGACCGGGGAGCTGTTTTTT.

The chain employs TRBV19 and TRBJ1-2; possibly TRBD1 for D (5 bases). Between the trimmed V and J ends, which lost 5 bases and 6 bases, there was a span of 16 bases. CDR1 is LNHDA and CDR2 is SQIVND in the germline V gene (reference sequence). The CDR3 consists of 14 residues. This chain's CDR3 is CASSVGAQDHGYTF. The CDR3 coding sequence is TGTGCCAGTAGTGTTGGGGCTCAGGACCATGGCTACACCTTC. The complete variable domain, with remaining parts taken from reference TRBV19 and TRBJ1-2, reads DGGITQSPKYLFRKEGQNVTLSCEQNLNHDAMYWYRQDPGQGLRLIYYSQIVNDFQKGDIAEGYSVSREKKESFPLTVTSAQKNPTAFYLCASSVGAQDHGYTFGSGTRLTVV.